This T cell receptor beta chain was sequenced during a study of a mutant IDH1 vaccine in newly diagnosed glioma. Across the study: Administration of eight vaccinations to patients took place in weeks 1, 3, 5, 7, 11, 15, 19, 23. Patients got their first vaccination 4-6 weeks after radiotherapy alone, or with temozolomide cycles. The treated population exhibited a male proportion of roughly 60%, a female proportion of around 38%, and a mean age of roughly 41 years. Study results and caveats: The study observed vaccine-induced immune responses in around 94% of patients.

On this clone itself: Antigen specificity is unknown.

Time point noted: week 5, during vaccination. The content of each vaccine dose was 300 ug of mutant IDH1 20-mer peptide, and topical imiquimod accompanied it. The method was immunoSEQ multiplex PCR; TCRdb's version includes in-frame clones alone and lacks a portion of them. The data contain about 25,000 clones, approximately 80% of them singletons. This CDR3 has 15 amino acids. Trimming cost V 4 bases and J 5 bases; bases outside gene matches: 7. Germline V lookup: CDR1 SGHTS, CDR2 YDEGEE. The sequencing used PBMCs, collected from a glioma patient whose treatment included an IDH1 peptide vaccine. The receptor comes from a middle-aged man with glioma. V and J are TRBV5-8 and TRBJ1-5, with TRBD1 identical over 9 bases. CDR3 loop: CASSTRDRAYQPQHF. In nucleotides, the CDR3 is TGTGCCAGCAGCACCCGGGACAGGGCCTATCAGCCCCAGCATTTT.